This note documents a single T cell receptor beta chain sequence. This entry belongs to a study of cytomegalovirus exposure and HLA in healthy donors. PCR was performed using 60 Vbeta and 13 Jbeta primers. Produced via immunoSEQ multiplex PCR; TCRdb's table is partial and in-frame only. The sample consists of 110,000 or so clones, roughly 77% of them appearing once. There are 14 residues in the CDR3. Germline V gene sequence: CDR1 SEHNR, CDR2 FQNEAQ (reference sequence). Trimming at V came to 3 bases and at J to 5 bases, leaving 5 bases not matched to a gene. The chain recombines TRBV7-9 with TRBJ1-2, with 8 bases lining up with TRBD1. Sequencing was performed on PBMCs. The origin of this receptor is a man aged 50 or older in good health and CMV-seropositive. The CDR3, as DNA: TGTGCCAGCAGCTTCCTGGGACAGGAGTATGGCTACACCTTC. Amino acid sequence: CASSFLGQEYGYTF.